This T cell receptor beta chain was sequenced for a study of immune cell composition in non-small cell lung cancer. Study results and caveats: Tumour TCR-beta clonality showed no significant link to smoking pack-years.

The length of the CDR3 is 12 residues. Germline loops: CDR1 SGHRS, CDR2 YFSETQ. V was shortened by 0 bases and J by 4 bases, with 4 bases between the two germline ends. In regard to this clone: Its antigen is still unknown.

The data were produced by immunoSEQ multiplex PCR, yet TCRdb's version contains in-frame clones alone and is incomplete. The table has about 4,900 clones, 60% to 85% seen once. The sequence was collected from a human donor with non-small cell lung cancer. The rearrangement links TRBV5-1 to TRBJ1-2; D is uncertain. The sample taken for sequencing was lung tumor tissue. CDR3 residues: CASSLASYGYTF. CDR3 DNA sequence: TGCGCCAGCAGCTTGGCCAGCTATGGCTACACCTTC.